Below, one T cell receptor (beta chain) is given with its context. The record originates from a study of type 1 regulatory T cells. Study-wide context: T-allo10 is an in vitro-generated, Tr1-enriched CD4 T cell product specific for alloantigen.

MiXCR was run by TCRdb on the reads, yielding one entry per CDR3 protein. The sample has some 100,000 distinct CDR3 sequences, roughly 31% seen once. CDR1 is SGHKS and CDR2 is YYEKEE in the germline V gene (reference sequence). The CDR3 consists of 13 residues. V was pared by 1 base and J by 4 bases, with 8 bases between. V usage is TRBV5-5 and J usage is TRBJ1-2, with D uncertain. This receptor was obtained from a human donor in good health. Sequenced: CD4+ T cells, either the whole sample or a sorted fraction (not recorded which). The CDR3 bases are TGTGCCAGCAGCTTGTGGGGTACCTATGGCTACACCTTC. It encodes CASSLWGTYGYTF. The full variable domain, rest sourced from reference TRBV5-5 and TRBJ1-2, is DAGVTQSPTHLIKTRGQQVTLRCSPISGHKSVSWYQQVLGQGPQFIFQYYEKEERGRGNFPDRFSARQFPNYSSELNVNALLLGDSALYLCASSLWGTYGYTFGSGTRLTVV.